The rows below give T cell receptor beta chains drawn from one sample of a study of cytomegalovirus exposure and HLA in healthy donors. Only in-frame clones appear in the TCRdb table, and some are missing; sequencing was by immunoSEQ multiplex PCR. The sample lists roughly 56,000 clones; 80% to 90% were seen once. What was sequenced was PBMCs. The receptors shown here come from a man between 18 and 29 years old in good health and CMV-seronegative. The CDR3 runs from the conserved cysteine through the conserved F or W. A D gene is named only where the DNA matches it firmly. The size field is filled for only some rows; it gives once, few, many or a size class.

v_gene	len	j_gene	abundance	d_gene	CDR3nt	CDR3aa
TRBV18	15	TRBJ1-4	few	.	TGTGCCAGCTCACCCGACAGACCAACTAATGAAAAACTGTTTTTT	CASSPDRPTNEKLFF
TRBV4-2	16	TRBJ2-1	.	TRBD2	TGTGCCAGCAGCCAAGCTAGCGGGGAAATCGGTCATGAGCAGTTCTTC	CASSQASGEIGHEQFF
TRBV15	12	TRBJ1-5	.	.	TGTGCCACCAGCGCCGGGAGACAGCCCCAGCATTTT	CATSAGRQPQHF
TRBV29-1	14	TRBJ1-5	.	.	TGCAGCGTTGCCCTAGAGGGTGGCAATCAGCCCCAGCATTTT	CSVALEGGNQPQHF
TRBV18	15	TRBJ1-2	.	TRBD1	TGTGCCAGCTCACTGGGACAGGGGAAAAACTATGGCTACACCTTC	CASSLGQGKNYGYTF
TRBV6-6	13	TRBJ2-7	.	TRBD1	TGTGCCAGCAGCCAGGACAGGGCCTACGAGCAGTACTTC	CASSQDRAYEQYF
TRBV28	21	TRBJ2-2	.	TRBD1	TGTGCCAGCACAATCGGTTGGGGGACAGGGGCCCTGAGTCCCAGGACCGGGGAGCTGTTTTTT	CASTIGWGTGALSPRTGELFF
TRBV7-8	15	TRBJ2-1	.	TRBD2	TGTGCCAGCAGGCGCCAGCGGGGGGGCAGCAATGAGCAGTTCTTC	CASRRQRGGSNEQFF
TRBV11-2	15	TRBJ2-1	.	TRBD2	TGTGCCAGCAGCCCGTGGACTAGCGGGGGTAATGAGCAGTTCTTC	CASSPWTSGGNEQFF
TRBV10-3	14	TRBJ1-2	.	.	TGTGCCGATTCCCCCTGGGCCGCTAACTATGGCTACACCTTC	CADSPWAANYGYTF
TRBV7-9	17	TRBJ1-1	few	.	TGTGCCAGCAGCCCGGGGACACTGAATTGGATGAACACTGAAGCTTTCTTT	CASSPGTLNWMNTEAFF
TRBV14	13	TRBJ2-7	.	.	TGTGCCAGCAGCCCTCGCCAGTCCCACGAGCAGTACTTC	CASSPRQSHEQYF
TRBV6-6	15	TRBJ2-5	.	.	TGTGCCAGCAGTTACCGACTACGGTACCAAGAGACCCAGTACTTC	CASSYRLRYQETQYF